This T cell receptor beta chain was sequenced during a study of blood T cell repertoires in COVID-19. On the study more broadly: Some COVID-19 samples were acute and others convalescent; all came from the United States, Italy and Spain. Nucleic acid was either cDNA or gDNA, and it came from T cells, B-cell-depleted T cells, or PBMCs.

Methods used by the authors: The authors estimated nucleated cell counts from reference gene primer amplification. The protocol was immunoSEQ multiplex PCR, while the TCRdb copy is restricted to in-frame clones and leaves out a portion. The DNA was the basis for D and trimming; V, J and clone size are from that table. In the table there are tens of thousands of clones, approximately 88% of which are singletons. The receptor was derived from a human donor in a cohort sampled during active COVID-19. Sample: peripheral blood.

In DNA form, the CDR3 reads TGTGCCAGCAGTTTAGGAGGGTACGAGCAGTACTTC. Protein sequence: CASSLGGYEQYF. This chain joins TRBV28 and TRBJ2-7; tentative D call: TRBD2 (6 bases). Germline CDR1 is MDHEN and CDR2 is SYDVKM. This CDR3 comprises 12 residues. V lost 2 bases to trimming and J lost 4 bases, with 6 bases between them. Based on the CDR3 plus reference TRBV28 and TRBJ2-7, the full variable domain is DVKVTQSSRYLVKRTGEKVFLECVQDMDHENMFWYRQDPGLGLRLIYFSYDVKMKEKGDIPEGYSVSREKKERFSLILESASTNQTSMYLCASSLGGYEQYFGPGTRLTVT.